The 8 T cell receptor beta chains given below trace back to one sample, sequenced in a study of cytomegalovirus exposure and HLA in healthy donors. Amplification used 60 Vbeta primers and 13 Jbeta primers. Repertoires were generated with immunoSEQ multiplex PCR, while TCRdb's copy carries only in-frame clones and drops some. The data hold about 93,000 clones, with about four fifths observed a single time. The sample was PBMCs. The receptors were gathered from a man in his forties or fifties in good health and CMV-seronegative.

The V and J genes are TRBV4-3 and TRBJ1-3, with D possibly TRBD1 on 6 matching bases. The CDR3 sequence is 18 residues long. Germline V lookup: CDR1 LGHNA, CDR2 YSLEER. V lost 0 bases to trimming and J lost 1 base, with 16 bases between them. CDR3 in amino acids: CASSQEHNRDLSGNTIYF. In DNA form, the CDR3 reads TGCGCCAGCAGCCAAGAACACAACAGGGATCTTTCTGGAAACACCATATATTTT.

The chain is built from TRBV19 and TRBJ2-1; 8 positions match TRBD2. Trimming at V came to 9 bases and at J to 1 base, leaving 11 bases not matched to a gene. CDR3 size: 16 residues. CDR1 and CDR2 (germline): LNHDA, SQIVND (reference sequence). Written as DNA, the CDR3 is TGTGCCAGCGCTTCCTTCTTAGCGGGGTCCTACAATGAGCAGTTCTTC. Translated, it gives CASASFLAGSYNEQFF.

V is TRBV30 and J is TRBJ2-7, with TRBD2 identical over 12 bases. The CDR3 is made up of 14 amino acids. V dropped 3 bases and J dropped 9; count of bases not matched to a gene: 9. Per the germline V gene, CDR1 is GTSNPN and CDR2 is SVGIG (reference sequence). This CDR3 reads CAWSTNLLAGGQYF. CDR3 coding DNA: TGTGCCTGGAGCACCAATCTACTAGCGGGAGGGCAGTACTTC.

The genes are TRBV15 and TRBJ1-1, with D perhaps TRBD1 (5 bases). The CDR3 contains 13 residues. Trimming removed 0 bases at V and 6 bases at J, with 8 bases between. Germline V gene sequence: CDR1 LNHNV, CDR2 YYDKDF (reference sequence). The CDR3 DNA reads TGTGCCACCAGCAGAGACGGGGGTTCTGAAGCTTTCTTT. Translating gives CATSRDGGSEAFF. Complete variable domain (other parts from reference TRBV15 and TRBJ1-1): DAMVIQNPRYQVTQFGKPVTLSCSQTLNHNVMYWYQQKSSQAPKLLFHYYDKDFNNEADTPDNFQSRRPNTSFCFLDIRSPGLGDTAMYLCATSRDGGSEAFFGQGTRLTVV.

The chain carries TRBV4-2 and TRBJ1-5; unclear D gene. The germline V gene has CDR1 LGHNA and CDR2 YNFKEQ. V dropped 1 base and J dropped 1 base, with 5 bases sitting between them. The CDR3 runs to 14 residues. This CDR3 is CASSQVASNQPQHF. The CDR3 DNA is TGTGCCAGCAGCCAAGTGGCCAGCAATCAGCCCCAGCATTTT.

The chain uses TRBV29-1 and TRBJ2-1, with TRBD2 identical over 11 bases. V lost 6 bases to trimming and J lost 9 bases; unmatched junction nucleotides: 13. The length of the CDR3 is 15 residues. CDR1 and CDR2 (germline): SQVTM, ANQGSEA. Written as DNA, the CDR3 is TGCAGCGTGGCAAGGGGGACTAGCGGTTCTAGTGAGCAGTTCTTC. Translation: CSVARGTSGSSEQFF.

J is TRBJ1-1 and V is TRBV28; possibly TRBD1 for D (5 bases). The CDR3 spans 13 residues. Trimming took 3 bases from V and 10 from J, leaving 15 bases between them. Per the germline V gene, CDR1 is MDHEN and CDR2 is SYDVKM. CDR3 DNA sequence: TGTGCCAGCAGTTTGGGAGGGGCCCGGGGAGCTTTCTTT. This codes for CASSLGGARGAFF.

The chain employs TRBV9 and TRBJ2-5, with 10 bases that match TRBD2. This CDR3 has 15 amino acids. V dropped 9 bases and J dropped 4; count of bases not matched to a gene: 12. CDR1 SGDLS and CDR2 YYNGEE come from the germline V gene. The CDR3 DNA reads as TGTGCCACCTCTACAGCGGGAGGGAAAGGAGAGACCCAGTACTTC. This sequence encodes CATSTAGGKGETQYF.